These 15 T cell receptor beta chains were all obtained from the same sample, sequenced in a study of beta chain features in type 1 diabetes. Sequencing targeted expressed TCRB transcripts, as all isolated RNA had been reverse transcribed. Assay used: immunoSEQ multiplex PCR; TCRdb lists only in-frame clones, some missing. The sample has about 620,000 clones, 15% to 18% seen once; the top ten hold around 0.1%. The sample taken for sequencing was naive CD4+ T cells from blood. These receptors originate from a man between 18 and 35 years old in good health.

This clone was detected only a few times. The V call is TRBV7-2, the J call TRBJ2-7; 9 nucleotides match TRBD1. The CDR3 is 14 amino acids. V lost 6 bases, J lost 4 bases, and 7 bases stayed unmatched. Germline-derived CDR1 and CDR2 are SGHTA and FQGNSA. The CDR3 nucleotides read TGTGCCAGCAGACTTACAGGGGGCGTTTACGAGCAGTACTTC. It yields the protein CASRLTGGVYEQYF.

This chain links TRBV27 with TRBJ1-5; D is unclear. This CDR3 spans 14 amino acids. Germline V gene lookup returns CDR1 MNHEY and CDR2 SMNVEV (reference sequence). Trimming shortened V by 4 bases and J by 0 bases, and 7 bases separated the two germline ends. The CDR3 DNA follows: TGTGCCAGCAGTTCCCGCTATAGCAATCAGCCCCAGCATTTT. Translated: CASSSRYSNQPQHF.

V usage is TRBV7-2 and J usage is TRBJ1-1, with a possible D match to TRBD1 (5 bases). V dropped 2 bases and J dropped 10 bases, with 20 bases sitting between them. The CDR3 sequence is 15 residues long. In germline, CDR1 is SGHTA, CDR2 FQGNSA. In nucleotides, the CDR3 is TGTGCCAGCAGCTTACGGCAGGGTCGATTCGGTGGAGCTTTCTTT. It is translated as CASSLRQGRFGGAFF.

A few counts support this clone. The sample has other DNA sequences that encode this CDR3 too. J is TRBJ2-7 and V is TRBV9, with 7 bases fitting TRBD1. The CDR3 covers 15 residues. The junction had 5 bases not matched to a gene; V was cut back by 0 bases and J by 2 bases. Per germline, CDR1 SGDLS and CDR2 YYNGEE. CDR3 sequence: CASSVDRDSPYEQYF. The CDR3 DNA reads TGTGCCAGCAGCGTAGACCGGGACAGTCCCTACGAGCAGTACTTC.

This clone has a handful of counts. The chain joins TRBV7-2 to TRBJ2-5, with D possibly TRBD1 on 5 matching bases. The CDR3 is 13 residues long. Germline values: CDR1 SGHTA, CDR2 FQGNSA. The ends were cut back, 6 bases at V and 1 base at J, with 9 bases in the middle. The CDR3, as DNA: TGTGCCAGCAGAGTAGGGGTCCAAGAGACCCAGTACTTC. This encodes CASRVGVQETQYF. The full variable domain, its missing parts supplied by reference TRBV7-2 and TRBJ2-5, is GAGVSQSPSNKVTEKGKDVELRCDPISGHTALYWYRQSLGQGLEFLIYFQGNSAPDKSGLPSDRFSAERTGGSVSTLTIQRTQQEDSAVYLCASRVGVQETQYFGPGTRLLVL.

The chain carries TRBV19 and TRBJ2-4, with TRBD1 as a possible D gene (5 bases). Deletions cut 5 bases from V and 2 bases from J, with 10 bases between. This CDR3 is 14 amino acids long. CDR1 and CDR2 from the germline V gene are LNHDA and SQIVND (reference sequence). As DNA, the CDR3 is TGTGCCAGTAGTGTGACAGTCCCCAAAAACATTCAGTACTTC. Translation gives CASSVTVPKNIQYF.

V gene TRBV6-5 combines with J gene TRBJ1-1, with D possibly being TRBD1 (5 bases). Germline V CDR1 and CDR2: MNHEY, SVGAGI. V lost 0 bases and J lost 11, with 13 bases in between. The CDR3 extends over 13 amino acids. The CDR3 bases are TGTGCCAGCAGTTACTCGAGGGCAGGGCGGGCTTTCTTT. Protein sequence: CASSYSRAGRAFF.

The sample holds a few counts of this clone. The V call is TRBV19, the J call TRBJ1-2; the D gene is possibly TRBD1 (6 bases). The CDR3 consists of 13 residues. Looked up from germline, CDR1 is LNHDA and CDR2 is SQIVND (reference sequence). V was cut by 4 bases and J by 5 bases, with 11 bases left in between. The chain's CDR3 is CASSTPGTYGYTF. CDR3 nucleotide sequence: TGTGCCAGTAGTACCCCTGGGACATATGGCTACACCTTC.

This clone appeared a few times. This CDR3 is CASSLVQTLHF. CDR3 sequence (DNA): TGTGCCAGCAGCTTGGTACAGACTCTCCACTTT. The chain is built from TRBV7-9 and TRBJ1-6; D is unclear. The V and J ends lost 3 bases and 16 bases respectively, with 10 bases between them. The CDR3 extends over 11 amino acids. Germline-derived CDR1 and CDR2 are SEHNR and FQNEAQ (reference sequence).

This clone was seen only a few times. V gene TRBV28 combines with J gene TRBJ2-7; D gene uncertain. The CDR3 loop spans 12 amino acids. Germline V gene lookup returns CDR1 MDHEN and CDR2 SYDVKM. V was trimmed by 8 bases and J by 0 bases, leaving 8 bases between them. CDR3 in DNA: TGTGCCAGCGGGCTACCCTCCTACGAGCAGTACTTC. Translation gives CASGLPSYEQYF. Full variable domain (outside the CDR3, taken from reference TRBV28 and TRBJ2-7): DVKVTQSSRYLVKRTGEKVFLECVQDMDHENMFWYRQDPGLGLRLIYFSYDVKMKEKGDIPEGYSVSREKKERFSLILESASTNQTSMYLCASGLPSYEQYFGPGTRLTVT.

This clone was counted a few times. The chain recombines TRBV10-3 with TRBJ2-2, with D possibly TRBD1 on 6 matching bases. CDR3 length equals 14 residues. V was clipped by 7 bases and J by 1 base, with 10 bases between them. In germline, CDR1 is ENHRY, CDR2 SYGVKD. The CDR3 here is CAITQTGNTGELFF. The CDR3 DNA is TGTGCCATCACCCAGACAGGGAACACCGGGGAGCTGTTTTTT.

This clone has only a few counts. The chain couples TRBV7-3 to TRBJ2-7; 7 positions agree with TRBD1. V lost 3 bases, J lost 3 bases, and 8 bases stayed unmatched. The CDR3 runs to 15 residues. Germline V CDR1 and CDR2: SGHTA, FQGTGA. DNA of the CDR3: TGTGCCAGCAGCTTGGCCGGGACAGATTACTACGAGCAGTACTTC. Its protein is CASSLAGTDYYEQYF.

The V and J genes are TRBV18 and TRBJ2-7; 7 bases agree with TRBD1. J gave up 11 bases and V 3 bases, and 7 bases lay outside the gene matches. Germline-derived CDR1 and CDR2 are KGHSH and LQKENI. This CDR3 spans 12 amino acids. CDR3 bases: TGTGCCAGCTCACCCATGACAGGGATTGAGTACTTC. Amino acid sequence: CASSPMTGIEYF.

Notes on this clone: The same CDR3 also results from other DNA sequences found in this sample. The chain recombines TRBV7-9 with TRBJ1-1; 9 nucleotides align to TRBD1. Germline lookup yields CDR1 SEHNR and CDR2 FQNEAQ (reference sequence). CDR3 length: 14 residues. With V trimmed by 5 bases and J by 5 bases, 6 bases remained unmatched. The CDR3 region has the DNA TGTGCCAGCAGCCCGGGACAGGGAGAGACTGAAGCTTTCTTT. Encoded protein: CASSPGQGETEAFF.

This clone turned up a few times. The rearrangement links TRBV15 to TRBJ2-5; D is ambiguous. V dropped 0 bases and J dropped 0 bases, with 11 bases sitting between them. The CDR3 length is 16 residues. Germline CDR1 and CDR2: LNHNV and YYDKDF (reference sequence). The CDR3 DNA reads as TGTGCCACCAGCAGAGACCCCAGGAGAAACCAAGAGACCCAGTACTTC. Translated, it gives CATSRDPRRNQETQYF. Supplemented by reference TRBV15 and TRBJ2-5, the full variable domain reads DAMVIQNPRYQVTQFGKPVTLSCSQTLNHNVMYWYQQKSSQAPKLLFHYYDKDFNNEADTPDNFQSRRPNTSFCFLDIRSPGLGDTAMYLCATSRDPRRNQETQYFGPGTRLLVL.